This T cell receptor (beta chain) is from a study of blood T cell repertoires in COVID-19. In the study overall: The cDNA or gDNA used as material had been derived from T cells, B-cell-depleted T cells, or PBMCs.

In the original analysis: Estimated nucleated cell counts came from reference gene primer amplification. Using immunoSEQ multiplex PCR, the repertoire was profiled, and TCRdb retains in-frame clones only, with some absent. That table supplies the V and J calls and clone size; D and trimming were determined from the DNA. The table has 250,000 to 400,000 clones, roughly 88% seen once; the top ten hold roughly 2.9%. Seattle-derived patients entered the study during active infection and were followed longitudinally. There are 15 residues in the CDR3. Trimming took off 4 bases at V and 0 bases at J, with 10 bases between the two ends. Germline values: CDR1 SNHLY, CDR2 FYNNEI.

This TCR came from a woman aged 25 to 39 with COVID-19, enrolled during active disease. Sequencing was carried out using peripheral blood. The chain recombines TRBV2 with TRBJ1-5, with a possible D match to TRBD1 (5 bases). Here the CDR3 DNA reads TGTGCCAGCAGTGCCGGACAAAATAGCAATCAGCCCCAGCATTTT. This gives the protein CASSAGQNSNQPQHF.